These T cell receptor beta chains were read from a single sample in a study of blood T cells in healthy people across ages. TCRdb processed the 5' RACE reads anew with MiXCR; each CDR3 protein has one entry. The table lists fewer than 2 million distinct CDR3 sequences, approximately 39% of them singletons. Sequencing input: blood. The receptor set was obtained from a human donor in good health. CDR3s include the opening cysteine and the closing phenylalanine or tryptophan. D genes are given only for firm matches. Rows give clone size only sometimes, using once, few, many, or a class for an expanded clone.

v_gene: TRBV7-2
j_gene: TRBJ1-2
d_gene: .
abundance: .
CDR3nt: TGTGCCAGCAGCTCTTCGAGGACAGATTATGGCTACACCTTC
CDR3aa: CASSSSRTDYGYTF

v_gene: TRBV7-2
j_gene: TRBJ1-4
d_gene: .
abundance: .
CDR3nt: TGTGCCAGCAACCAACGTAGCCCAACTAATGAAAAACTGTTTTTT
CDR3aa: CASNQRSPTNEKLFF

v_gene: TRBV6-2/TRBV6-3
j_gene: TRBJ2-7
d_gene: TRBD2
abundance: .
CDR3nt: TGTGCCAGCAGTTCCCGGACTAGCGGGGCCTACGAGCAGTACTTC
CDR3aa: CASSSRTSGAYEQYF

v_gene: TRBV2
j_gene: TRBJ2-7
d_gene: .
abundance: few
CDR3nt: TGTGCCTGTCGGCCGGGACTTACCTACGAGCAGTACTTC
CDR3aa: CACRPGLTYEQYF

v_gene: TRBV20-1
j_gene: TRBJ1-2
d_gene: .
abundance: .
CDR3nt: TGCAGTTCTACCTCAGCAGGGCGTAACTATGGCTACACCTTC
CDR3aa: CSSTSAGRNYGYTF

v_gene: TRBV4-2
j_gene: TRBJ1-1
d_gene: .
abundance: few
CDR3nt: TGTGCCAGCAGCCAAGATGGTTGGGTATCCACACAGGGTGTAACTGAAGCTTTCTTT
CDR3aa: CASSQDGWVSTQGVTEAFF

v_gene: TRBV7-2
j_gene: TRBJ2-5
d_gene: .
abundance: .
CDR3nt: TGTGCCAGCAGCTTGCTCGGCGGGGGCCACCAAGAGACCCAGTACTTC
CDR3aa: CASSLLGGGHQETQYF

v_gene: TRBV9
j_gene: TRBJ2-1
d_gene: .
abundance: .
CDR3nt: TGTGCCAGCAGCGTAGGGGATAGCGGCTCCTACTACGAGCAGTTCTTC
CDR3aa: CASSVGDSGSYYEQFF

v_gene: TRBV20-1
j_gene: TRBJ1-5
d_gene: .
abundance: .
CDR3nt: TGCAGTTCAGGGAGGACTTCATCCCGCAATCAGCCCCAGCATTTT
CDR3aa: CSSGRTSSRNQPQHF

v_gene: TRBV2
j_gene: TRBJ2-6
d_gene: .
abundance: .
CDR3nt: TGTGCCAGACAAGGGATAGGGAGCTCTGGGGCCAACGTCCTGACTTTC
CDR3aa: CARQGIGSSGANVLTF

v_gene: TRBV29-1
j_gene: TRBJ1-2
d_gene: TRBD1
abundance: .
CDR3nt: TGCAGCGTGAACAAGGGGACAGGGAGTCCGATCTATGGCTACACCTTC
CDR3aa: CSVNKGTGSPIYGYTF

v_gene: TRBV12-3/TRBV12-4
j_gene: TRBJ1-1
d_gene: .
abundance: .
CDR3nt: TGTGCCAGCAGTTTGGGGCGGCGGATGGGAACTGAAGCTTTCTTT
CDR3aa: CASSLGRRMGTEAFF

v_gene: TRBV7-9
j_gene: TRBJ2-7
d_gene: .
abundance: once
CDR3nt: TGTGCCAGCAGCCTACCGGACGGGAGCTCCTACAATGAGCAGTACTTC
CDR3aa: CASSLPDGSSYNEQYF

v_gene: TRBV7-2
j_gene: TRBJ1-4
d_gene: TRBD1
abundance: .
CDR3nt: TGTGCCAGCAGCACGCGACCCTCGACAGGGCTCGCAACTAATGAAAAACTGTTTTTT
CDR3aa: CASSTRPSTGLATNEKLFF

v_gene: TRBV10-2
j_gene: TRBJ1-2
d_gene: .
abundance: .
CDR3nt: TGCGCCAGCAGTGGGGGCTCCATTACAGCTTTCTATGGCTACACCTTC
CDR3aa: CASSGGSITAFYGYTF

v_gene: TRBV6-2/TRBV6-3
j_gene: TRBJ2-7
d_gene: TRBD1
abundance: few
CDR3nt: TGTGCCAGCATTCGGGACAGCGGCTACGAGCAGTACTTC
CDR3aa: CASIRDSGYEQYF

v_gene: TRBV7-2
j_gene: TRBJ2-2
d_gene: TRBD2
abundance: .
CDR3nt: TGTGCCAGCAGCTCGCTAGCGGGGGTCGGGGAGCTGTTTTTT
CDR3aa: CASSSLAGVGELFF

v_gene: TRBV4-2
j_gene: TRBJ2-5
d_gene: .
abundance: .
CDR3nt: TGTGCCAGCAGCCAAGAAGCCTCAACCCTGGGTGGCCAGTACTTC
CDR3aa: CASSQEASTLGGQYF

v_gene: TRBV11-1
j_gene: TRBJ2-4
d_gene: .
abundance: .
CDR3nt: TGTGCCAGCAGCTTAAGTCCCGCAGGGTCCAAAAACATTCAGTACTTC
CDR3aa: CASSLSPAGSKNIQYF

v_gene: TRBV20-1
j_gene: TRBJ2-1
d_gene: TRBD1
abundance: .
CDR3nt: TGCAGTGCTTGGACAGGGAACTCCTACAATGAGCAGTTCTTC
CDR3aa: CSAWTGNSYNEQFF

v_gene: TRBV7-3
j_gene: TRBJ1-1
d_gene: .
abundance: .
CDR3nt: TGCGCCAGCAGAGAAGCCCCCAACACTGAAGCTTTCTTT
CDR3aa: CASREAPNTEAFF

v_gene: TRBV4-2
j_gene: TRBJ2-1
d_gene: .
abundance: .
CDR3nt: TGTGCCAGCAGCCGAGATCAACAGTCGGGGAATGAGCAGTTCTTC
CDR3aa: CASSRDQQSGNEQFF

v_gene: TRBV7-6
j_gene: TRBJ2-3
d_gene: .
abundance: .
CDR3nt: TGTGCCAGCAGCTTAGTTGGGACCCCCGGGACAGATACGCAGTATTTT
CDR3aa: CASSLVGTPGTDTQYF

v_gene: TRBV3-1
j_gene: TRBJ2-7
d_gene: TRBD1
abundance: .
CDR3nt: TGTGCCAGCAGCTTGGGACAGACCATCTACGAGCAGTACTTC
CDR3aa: CASSLGQTIYEQYF

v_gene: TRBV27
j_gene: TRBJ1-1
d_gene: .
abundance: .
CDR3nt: TGTGCCAGCAGTTTATTTCCGGGGGTGGGAACTGAAGCTTTCTTT
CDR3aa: CASSLFPGVGTEAFF

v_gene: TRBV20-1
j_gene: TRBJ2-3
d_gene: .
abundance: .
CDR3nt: TGCAGTGCTAGAGATACGGGACGCACCACAGATACGCAGTATTTT
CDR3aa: CSARDTGRTTDTQYF

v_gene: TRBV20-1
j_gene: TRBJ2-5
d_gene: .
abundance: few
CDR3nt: TGCAGTGGATTTGGGGAGCAAGAGACCCAGTACTTC
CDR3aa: CSGFGEQETQYF

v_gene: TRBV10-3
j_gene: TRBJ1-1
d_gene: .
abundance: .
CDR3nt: TGTGCCATCAGTGAGTCGAGGGGGGGGTACACTGAAGCTTTCTTT
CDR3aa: CAISESRGGYTEAFF

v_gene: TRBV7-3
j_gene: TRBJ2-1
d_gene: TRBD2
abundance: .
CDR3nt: TGTGCCAGCAGCTTAAGTACGACTAGCGGGGGGGGTGAGCAGTTCTTC
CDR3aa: CASSLSTTSGGGEQFF

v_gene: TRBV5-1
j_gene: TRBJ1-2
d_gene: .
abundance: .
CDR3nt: TGCGCCAGCAGCTTGACTCAAGAAGAGGACTACACCTTC
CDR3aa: CASSLTQEEDYTF

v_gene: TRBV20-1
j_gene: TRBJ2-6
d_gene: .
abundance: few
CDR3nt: TGCAGTGCTTGCGAAGGCAAGGAGCTCTCTGGTGCCAACGTCCTGACTTTC
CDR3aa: CSACEGKELSGANVLTF

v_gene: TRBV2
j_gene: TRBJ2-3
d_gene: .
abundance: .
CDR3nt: TGTGCCAGCAGTGTCTCGGGTCTAGCTGGCACAGATACGCAGTATTTT
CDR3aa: CASSVSGLAGTDTQYF

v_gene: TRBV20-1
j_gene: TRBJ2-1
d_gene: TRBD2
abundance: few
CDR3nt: TGCAGTGCTGGGACCTCCTGGTCCACGCGGGCTAGCGGAACCTACAATGAGCAGTTCTTC
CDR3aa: CSAGTSWSTRASGTYNEQFF

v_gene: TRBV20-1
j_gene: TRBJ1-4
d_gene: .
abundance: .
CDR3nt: TGCAGTGCTAGCCCCGACAACAATGAAAAACTGTTTTTT
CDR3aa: CSASPDNNEKLFF

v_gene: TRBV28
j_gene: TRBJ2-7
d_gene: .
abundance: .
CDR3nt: TGTGCCAGCAGTTTTATGTCCCACTCCGCGACGCCTAGATCCTACGAGCAGTACTTC
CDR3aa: CASSFMSHSATPRSYEQYF

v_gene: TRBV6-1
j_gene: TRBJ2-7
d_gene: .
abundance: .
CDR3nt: TGTGCCATCCGAGGGGGGCTTGGCGAGCAGTACTTC
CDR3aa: CAIRGGLGEQYF

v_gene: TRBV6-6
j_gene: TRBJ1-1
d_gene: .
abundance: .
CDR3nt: TGTGCCAGCAGTTACTCCGACCGGGACACTGAAGCTTTCTTT
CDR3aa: CASSYSDRDTEAFF

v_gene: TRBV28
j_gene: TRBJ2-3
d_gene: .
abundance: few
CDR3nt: TGTGCCAGCCAAGTGGGGTCAGACGGGACGCAGTATTTT
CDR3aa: CASQVGSDGTQYF

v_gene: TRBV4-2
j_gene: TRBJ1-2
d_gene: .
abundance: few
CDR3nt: TGTGCCAGCAGCCTAGGACATGGGGGAAACTATGGCTACACCTTC
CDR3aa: CASSLGHGGNYGYTF

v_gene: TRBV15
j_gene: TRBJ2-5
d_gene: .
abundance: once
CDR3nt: TGTGCCACCAGCAGAGAAGAAATCCAAGAGACCCAGTACTTC
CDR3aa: CATSREEIQETQYF

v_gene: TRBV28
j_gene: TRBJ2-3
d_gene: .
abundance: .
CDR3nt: TGTGCCAGCAGTAGGTTGATTAAAGACTATGAAAGGTATTTT
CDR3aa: CASSRLIKDYERYF

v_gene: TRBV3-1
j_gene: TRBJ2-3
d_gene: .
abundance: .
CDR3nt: TGTGCCAGCAGCCTTTGGCTAGAGAGCACAGATACGCAGTATTTT
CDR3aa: CASSLWLESTDTQYF

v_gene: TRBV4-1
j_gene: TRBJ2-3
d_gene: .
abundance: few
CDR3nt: TGCGCCAGCAGCCAAGCTAAACTAGCACCAGATACGCAGTATTTT
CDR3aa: CASSQAKLAPDTQYF

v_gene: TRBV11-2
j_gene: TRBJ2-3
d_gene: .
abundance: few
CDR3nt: TGTGCCAGCAGCTTAACCCCCCCGGGGGATACGCAGTATTTT
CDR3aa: CASSLTPPGDTQYF

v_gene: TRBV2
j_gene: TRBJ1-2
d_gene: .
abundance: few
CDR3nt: TGTGCCAGCAGAGAAGGCGGTTTCTATGGCTACACCTTC
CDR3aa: CASREGGFYGYTF

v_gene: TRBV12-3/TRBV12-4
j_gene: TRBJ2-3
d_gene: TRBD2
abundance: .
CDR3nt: TGTGCCAGCAAACTCCGACTAGCGGGGGGCACAGATACGCAGTATTTT
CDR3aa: CASKLRLAGGTDTQYF

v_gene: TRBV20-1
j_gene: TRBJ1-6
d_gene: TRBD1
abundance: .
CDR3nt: TGCAGTGCGCCTGCGGGGACAGGGAATTCACCCCTCCACTTT
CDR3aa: CSAPAGTGNSPLHF

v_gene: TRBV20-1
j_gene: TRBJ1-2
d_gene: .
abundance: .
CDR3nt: TGCAGTGCTAGTGGTCTGGGGGGCCTATATTATGGCTACACCTTC
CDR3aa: CSASGLGGLYYGYTF

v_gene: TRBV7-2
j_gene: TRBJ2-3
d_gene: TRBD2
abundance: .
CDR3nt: TGTGCCAGCAGCTTAGCGCCCCACTCGACTAGCGGGGATACAGATACGCAGTATTTT
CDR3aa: CASSLAPHSTSGDTDTQYF

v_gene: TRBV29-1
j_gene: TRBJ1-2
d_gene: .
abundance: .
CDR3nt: TGCAGCGTTGTTTCTAGTCGGGACTATGGCTACACCTTC
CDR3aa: CSVVSSRDYGYTF

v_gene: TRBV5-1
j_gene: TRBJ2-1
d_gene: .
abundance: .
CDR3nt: TGCGCCAGCAGCTTTGAACCGGGGATCTACAATGAGCAGTTCTTC
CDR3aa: CASSFEPGIYNEQFF

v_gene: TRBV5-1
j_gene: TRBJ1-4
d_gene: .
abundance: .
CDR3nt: TGCGCCAGCAGCTTGTCAGGGATCGGTGAAAAACTGTTTTTT
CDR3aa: CASSLSGIGEKLFF

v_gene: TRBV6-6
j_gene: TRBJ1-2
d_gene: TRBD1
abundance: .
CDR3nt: TGTGCCAGCAGTGGACAGGCTTCCTATGGCTACACCTTC
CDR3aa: CASSGQASYGYTF

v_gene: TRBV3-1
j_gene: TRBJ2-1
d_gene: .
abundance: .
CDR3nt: TGTGCCAGCAGCCAAGCCAGGGCCTTTATGAATGAGCAGTTCTTC
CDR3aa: CASSQARAFMNEQFF

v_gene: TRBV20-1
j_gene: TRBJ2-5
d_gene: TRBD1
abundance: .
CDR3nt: TGCGGTGCTAGAGAGTTCGGACAGGGGGAGTTCTCCGAGACCCAGTACTTC
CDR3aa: CGAREFGQGEFSETQYF

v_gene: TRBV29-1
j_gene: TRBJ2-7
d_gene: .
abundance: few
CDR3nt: TGCAGCGCGGCCGGAACCTACGAGCAGTACTTC
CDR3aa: CSAAGTYEQYF

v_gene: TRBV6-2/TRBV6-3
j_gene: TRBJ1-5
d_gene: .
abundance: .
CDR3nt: TGTGCCAGCATGTTCCGGAATGGCAATCAGCCCCAGCATTTT
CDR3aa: CASMFRNGNQPQHF

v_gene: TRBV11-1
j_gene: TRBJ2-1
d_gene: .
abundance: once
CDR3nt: TGTGCCAGCAGCCCCCGAAAGAGGGCTGAGCAGTTCTTC
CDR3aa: CASSPRKRAEQFF

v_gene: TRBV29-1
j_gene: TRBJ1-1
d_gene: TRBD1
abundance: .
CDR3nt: TGCAGCGGAAGACAGGGGGCTGAAGCTTTCTTT
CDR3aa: CSGRQGAEAFF

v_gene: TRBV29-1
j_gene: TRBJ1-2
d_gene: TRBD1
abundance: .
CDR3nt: TGCAGCGTGGACAGGGCTAACTATGACTACACCTTC
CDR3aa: CSVDRANYDYTF